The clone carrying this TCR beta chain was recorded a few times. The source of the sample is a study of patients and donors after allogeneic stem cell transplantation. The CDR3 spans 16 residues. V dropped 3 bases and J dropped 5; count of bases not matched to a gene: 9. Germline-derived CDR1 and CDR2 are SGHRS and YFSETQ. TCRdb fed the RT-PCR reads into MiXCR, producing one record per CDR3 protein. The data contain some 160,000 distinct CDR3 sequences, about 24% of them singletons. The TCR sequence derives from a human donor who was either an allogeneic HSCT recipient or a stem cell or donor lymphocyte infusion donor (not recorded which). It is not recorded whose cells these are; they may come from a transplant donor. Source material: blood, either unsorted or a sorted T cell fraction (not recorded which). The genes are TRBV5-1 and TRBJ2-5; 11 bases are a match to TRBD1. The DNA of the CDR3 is TGCGCCAGCAGCTGGACAGGGGGCGCCGATATCGAGACCCAGTACTTC. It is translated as CASSWTGGADIETQYF.